Each of the 26 T cell receptor beta chains below was sequenced from the same sample in a study of blood T cells in healthy people across ages. A second PCR, run for roughly 6 to 11 cycles, used a sample-barcoded 5' primer plus a J-beta primer mix. TCRdb processed the 5' RACE reads anew with MiXCR; each CDR3 protein has one entry. The repertoire consists of about 570,000 distinct CDR3 sequences, with 25% to 30% occurring once and the leading ten covering around 20%. The specimen was blood. These receptor sequences come from a woman between 70 and 85 years old in good health.

The chain uses TRBV7-2 and TRBJ2-5; 8 nucleotides agree with TRBD1. V dropped 2 bases and J dropped 2; count of bases not matched to a gene: 4. This CDR3 spans 15 amino acids. Germline loops: CDR1 SGHTA, CDR2 FQGNSA. The CDR3 DNA is TGTGCCAGCAGCTTACGGCAGGGGGCGCAAGAGACCCAGTACTTC. Translated: CASSLRQGAQETQYF.

In its sample, this clonotype was seen a few times. This rearrangement joins TRBV3-1 to TRBJ1-1; D remains ambiguous. The CDR3 length is 18 residues. Per germline, CDR1 LGHDT and CDR2 YNNKEL (reference sequence). V was shortened by 4 bases and J by 0 bases, with 21 bases between the two germline ends. The CDR3 sequence is CASSPLVGGVYMNTEAFF. CDR3 coding DNA: TGTGCCAGCAGCCCCCTGGTTGGCGGGGTGTATATGAACACTGAAGCTTTCTTT.

The rearrangement joins TRBV6-5 to TRBJ2-5, with TRBD1 matching over 7 bases. J was trimmed by 4 bases and V by 7 bases; bases with no gene match: 6. Germline V CDR1 and CDR2: MNHEY, SVGAGI. There are 13 residues in the CDR3. DNA of the CDR3: TGTGCCAGCAAGGTGGGACAGAGAGAGACCCAGTACTTC. Its translation: CASKVGQRETQYF.

This clonotype was seen only a few times. The rearrangement uses TRBV7-2 and TRBJ2-1, with D possibly TRBD2 on 5 matching bases. Germline assignment: CDR1 SGHTA and CDR2 FQGNSA. This CDR3 is built from 15 residues. V was shortened by 5 bases and J by 5 bases, with 16 bases between the two germline ends. CDR3 residues: CASSHRLAGDNEQFF. The DNA for the CDR3 is TGTGCCAGCAGCCACCGCCTAGCAGGTGACAATGAGCAGTTCTTC.

The rearrangement uses TRBV20-1 and TRBJ2-5; the match to TRBD2 covers 9 bases. With V trimmed by 0 bases and J by 4 bases, 9 bases remained unmatched. CDR1 DFQATT and CDR2 SNEGSKA come from the germline V gene (reference sequence). CDR3 size: 16 residues. The DNA for the CDR3 is TGCAGTGCTAGAGATAATCTCCGAGCGGGGGGAGAGACCCAGTACTTC. Its translation: CSARDNLRAGGETQYF.

This clonotype was seen only a few times. The genes are TRBV6-1 and TRBJ1-2; no clear D. The CDR3 is 12 amino acids. Trimming shortened V by 2 bases and J by 4 bases, and 5 bases separated the two germline ends. Germline V CDR1 and CDR2: MNHNS, SASEGT. CDR3 bases: TGTGCCAGCAGTGAAAGGCCCTATGGCTACACCTTC. Translated: CASSERPYGYTF.

The chain has TRBV12-3 or TRBV12-4 and TRBJ2-4, with TRBD1 as a possible D gene (5 bases). Trimming left V 6 bases short and J 0 bases short, with 18 bases between. This CDR3 has 17 amino acids. The CDR3 coding sequence is TGTGCCAGCAGCACCCCTAAGACAGAATTAGCCAAAAACATTCAGTACTTC. This translates into CASSTPKTELAKNIQYF.

The rearrangement joins TRBV6-5 to TRBJ2-7, with 9 bases fitting TRBD1. The CDR3 loop spans 14 amino acids. The germline V gene encodes CDR1 MNHEY and CDR2 SVGAGI. The ends lost 7 bases at V and 3 bases at J; junction bases unmatched: 7. CDR3 loop: CASTYGTGIYEQYF. Here the CDR3 DNA reads TGTGCCAGCACCTACGGGACAGGGATCTACGAGCAGTACTTC.

CDR3 protein: CASSQVFDNQPQHF. The CDR3 coding sequence is TGTGCCAGCAGCCAAGTCTTTGACAATCAGCCCCAGCATTTT. This chain links TRBV4-2 with TRBJ1-5; D is unclear. Deletions cut 1 base from V and 3 bases from J, with 7 bases between. Germline V gene lookup returns CDR1 LGHNA and CDR2 YNFKEQ. This CDR3 spans 14 amino acids.

This clonotype was found a few times. The CDR3 DNA follows: TGTGCCATCAGTGAGACAGGGGCAGGCTATGGCTACACCTTC. Amino acid sequence: CAISETGAGYGYTF. The chain combines TRBV10-3 with TRBJ1-2; 7 bases fit TRBD1. Germline V gives CDR1 ENHRY, CDR2 SYGVKD. The length of the CDR3 is 14 residues. V gave up 2 bases and J gave up 4 bases; unmatched junction bases: 4.

This clonotype was recorded many times. The chain couples TRBV4-3 to TRBJ1-4, with no clear D. Germline CDR1 reads LGHNA; CDR2 reads YSLEER. The CDR3 covers 15 residues. The germline V and J ends were trimmed by 0 bases and 8 bases, with 13 bases remaining between them. CDR3 sequence (DNA): TGCGCCAGCAGCCAAGATCGGGGTGCGAGGGAAAAACTGTTTTTT. Translation gives CASSQDRGAREKLFF.

J is TRBJ1-2 and V is TRBV30; D remains ambiguous. The CDR3 is 13 residues long. Between the trimmed V and J ends, which lost 0 bases and 4 bases, there was a span of 9 bases. CDR1 is GTSNPN and CDR2 is SVGIG in the germline V gene (reference sequence). The CDR3 region is CAWSVGSPYGYTF. The CDR3 nucleotides are TGTGCCTGGAGTGTCGGCAGCCCCTATGGCTACACCTTC.

This clonotype was seen just once. V is TRBV29-1 and J is TRBJ2-5; 11 bases agree with TRBD2. The J call may be mistaken, given a closer DNA end match to TRBJ2-1. CDR3 length: 13 amino acids. The germline CDR1 and CDR2 sequences are SQVTM and ANQGSEA. The DNA of the CDR3 is TGCAGCGCCGCGACTAGCGGGATCAATGAGCAGTTCTTC. Its translation is CSAATSGINEQFF.

This clonotype was seen only a few times. DNA for the CDR3: TGTGCCAGCAGCTTGGTAGGGCCCACAGATACGCAGTATTTT. This codes for CASSLVGPTDTQYF. The rearrangement uses TRBV5-6 and TRBJ2-3; no definite D call. CDR1 is SGHDT and CDR2 is YYEEEE in the germline V gene. The germline V and J ends were trimmed by 0 bases and 2 bases, with 7 bases remaining between them. The CDR3 extends over 14 amino acids.

A note on this clonotype: A junction end diverges from the germline sequence, so it may reflect a read error. V usage is TRBV5-6 and J usage is TRBJ2-1; 12 bases fit TRBD2. Germline values: CDR1 SGHDT, CDR2 YYEEEE. This CDR3 comprises 18 residues. In DNA, the CDR3 is TGTGTCAGCAGCTTAGGACTAGCGGGGAGCATCACCTACAATGAGCAGTTCTTC. The encoded protein is CVSSLGLAGSITYNEQFF.

This clonotype came up many times. The rearrangement joins TRBV5-1 to TRBJ2-5; D remains ambiguous. Per germline, CDR1 SGHRS and CDR2 YFSETQ. V lost 0 bases to trimming and J lost 0 bases, with 6 bases between them. This CDR3 has 14 residues. In DNA, the CDR3 is TGCGCCAGCAGCTTGGAAGGTTACCAAGAGACCCAGTACTTC. It encodes CASSLEGYQETQYF.

This clonotype has just a few counts. The chain recombines TRBV20-1 with TRBJ1-3; D possibly corresponds to TRBD1 (5 bases). There are 15 residues in the CDR3. V was shortened by 5 bases and J by 4 bases, with 18 bases between the two germline ends. Germline V lookup: CDR1 DFQATT, CDR2 SNEGSKA (reference sequence). The CDR3 is CSAGGPRVRGNTIYF. The CDR3, as DNA: TGCAGTGCTGGGGGACCCAGGGTTAGAGGAAACACCATATATTTT.

This clonotype was detected only a few times. The V and J genes are TRBV6-1 and TRBJ1-1, with 8 bases lining up with TRBD1. Germline assignment: CDR1 MNHNS and CDR2 SASEGT. J lost 1 base, V lost 5 bases, and 9 bases had no gene match. The CDR3 has 16 amino acids. As DNA, the CDR3 is TGTGCCAGCAGTCCTAACCCGGGACAGGCGAACACTGAAGCTTTCTTT. This sequence encodes CASSPNPGQANTEAFF.

The sample holds a few counts of this clonotype. J is TRBJ2-2 and V is TRBV27, with D possibly TRBD1 on 6 matching bases. There are 14 residues in the CDR3. With 5 bases removed from V and 4 bases from J, the gap between germline ends came to 11 bases. The germline V gene encodes CDR1 MNHEY and CDR2 SMNVEV (reference sequence). This CDR3 reads CASSPRGATGELFF. The CDR3 DNA reads TGTGCCAGCAGTCCCAGGGGCGCCACCGGGGAGCTGTTTTTT.

This sequence joins TRBV6-1 and TRBJ2-5, with 7 bases identical to TRBD2. Germline lookup yields CDR1 MNHNS and CDR2 SASEGT. V was pared by 6 bases and J by 4 bases, with 5 bases of the junction left unmatched. The CDR3 extends over 13 amino acids. Here the CDR3 reads CASSGGIRETQYF. CDR3 sequence (DNA): TGTGCCAGCAGCGGGGGGATTCGAGAGACCCAGTACTTC.

The chain recombines TRBV18 with TRBJ1-4; D uncertain. Germline assignment: CDR1 KGHSH and CDR2 LQKENI. The CDR3 covers 15 residues. V lost 8 bases and J lost 6, with 19 bases in between. The DNA for the CDR3 is TGTGCCAGCAAAAATCGGCGGCAGCGGGATGAAAAACTGTTTTTT. It specifies CASKNRRQRDEKLFF.

The table lists this clonotype with a few counts. V is TRBV5-1 and J is TRBJ1-2, with TRBD1 as a possible D gene (6 bases). V was pared by 1 base and J by 1 base, with 17 bases between. The CDR3 spans 17 residues. Germline CDR1 SGHRS, CDR2 YFSETQ. The DNA of the CDR3 is TGCGCCAGCAGCTTGTTACCGGGGACATCCTTTAACTATGGCTACACCTTC. Protein: CASSLLPGTSFNYGYTF.

The chain carries TRBV5-1 and TRBJ2-1; a possible D gene is TRBD1 (6 bases). The J call may not be correct, given that the DNA end is closer to TRBJ2-7. Germline V gene sequence: CDR1 SGHRS, CDR2 YFSETQ. The length of the CDR3 is 15 residues. CDR3 DNA sequence: TGCGCCAGCAGCCAAGGGTCGGCAGGGGTCTACGAGCAGTACTTC. Residues: CASSQGSAGVYEQYF.

This clonotype was detected ten times or more. V gene TRBV20-1 combines with J gene TRBJ1-4; D remains unclear. The CDR3 totals 15 residues. The V and J ends lost 0 bases and 8 bases respectively, with 16 bases between them. Germline CDR1 and CDR2: DFQATT and SNEGSKA (reference sequence). The CDR3 DNA reads as TGCAGTGCTAGAGATTTTGGCAGTTGGGAAGAAAAACTGTTTTTT. Protein: CSARDFGSWEEKLFF.

This clonotype was seen only a few times. This chain joins TRBV11-2 and TRBJ2-5; no definite D call. Germline V gene lookup returns CDR1 SGHAT and CDR2 FQNNGV. V lost 8 bases and J lost 4, with 11 bases in between. CDR3 length: 12 amino acids. CDR3 region: CASGRSRETQYF. As DNA, the CDR3 is TGTGCCAGCGGCCGATCGCGAGAGACCCAGTACTTC.

This clonotype was seen repeatedly, ten times or more. This chain joins TRBV11-2 and TRBJ2-2, with 8 bases identical to TRBD2. Germline V lookup: CDR1 SGHAT, CDR2 FQNNGV. V lost 0 bases, J lost 3 bases, and 6 bases stayed unmatched. The length of the CDR3 is 17 residues. The CDR3 is CASSLEGGGTYTGELFF. The CDR3 bases are TGTGCCAGCAGCTTAGAGGGCGGGGGGACCTACACCGGGGAGCTGTTTTTT. The variable domain in full, with the rest retrieved from reference TRBV11-2 and TRBJ2-2, is EAGVAQSPRYKIIEKRQSVAFWCNPISGHATLYWYQQILGQGPKLLIQFQNNGVVDDSQLPKDRFSAERLKGVDSTLKIQPAKLEDSAVYLCASSLEGGGTYTGELFFGEGSRLTVL.